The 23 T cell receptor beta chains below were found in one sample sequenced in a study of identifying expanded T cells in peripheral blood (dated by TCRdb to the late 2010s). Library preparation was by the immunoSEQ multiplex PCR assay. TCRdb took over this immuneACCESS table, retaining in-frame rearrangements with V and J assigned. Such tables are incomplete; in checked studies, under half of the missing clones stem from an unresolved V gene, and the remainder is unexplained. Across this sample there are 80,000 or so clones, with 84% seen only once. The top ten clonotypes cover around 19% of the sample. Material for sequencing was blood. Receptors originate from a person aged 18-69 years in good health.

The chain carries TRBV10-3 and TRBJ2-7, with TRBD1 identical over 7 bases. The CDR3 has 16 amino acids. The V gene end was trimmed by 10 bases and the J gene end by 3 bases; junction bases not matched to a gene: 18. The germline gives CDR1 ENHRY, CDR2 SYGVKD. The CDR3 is CATGRGTVNNRYEQYF. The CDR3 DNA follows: TGTGCCACCGGTAGGGGGACAGTCAATAACCGCTACGAGCAGTACTTC.

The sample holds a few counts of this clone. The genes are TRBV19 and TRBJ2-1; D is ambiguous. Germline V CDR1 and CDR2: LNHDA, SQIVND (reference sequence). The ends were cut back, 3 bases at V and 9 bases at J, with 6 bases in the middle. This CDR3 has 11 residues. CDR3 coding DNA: TGTGCCAGTAGTATTAGACGTGAGCAGTTCTTC. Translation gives CASSIRREQFF.

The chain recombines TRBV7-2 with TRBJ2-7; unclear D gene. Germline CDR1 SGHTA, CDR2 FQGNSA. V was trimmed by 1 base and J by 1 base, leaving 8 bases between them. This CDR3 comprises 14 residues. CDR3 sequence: CASSLVAVSYEQYF. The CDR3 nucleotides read TGTGCCAGCAGCTTAGTGGCCGTTTCCTACGAGCAGTACTTC.

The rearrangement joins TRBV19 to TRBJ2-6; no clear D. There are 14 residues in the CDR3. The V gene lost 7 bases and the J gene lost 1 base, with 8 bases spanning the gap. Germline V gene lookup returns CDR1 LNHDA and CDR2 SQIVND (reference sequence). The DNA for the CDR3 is TGTGCCAGTACCAAAGTTTCTGGGGCCAACGTCCTGACTTTC. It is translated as CASTKVSGANVLTF.

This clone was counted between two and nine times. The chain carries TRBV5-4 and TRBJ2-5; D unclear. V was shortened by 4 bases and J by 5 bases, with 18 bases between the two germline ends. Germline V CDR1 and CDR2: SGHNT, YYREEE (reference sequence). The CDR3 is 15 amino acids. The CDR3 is CASSSDPGSGETQYF. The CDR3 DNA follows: TGTGCCAGCAGCAGTGACCCGGGTTCTGGGGAGACCCAGTACTTC.

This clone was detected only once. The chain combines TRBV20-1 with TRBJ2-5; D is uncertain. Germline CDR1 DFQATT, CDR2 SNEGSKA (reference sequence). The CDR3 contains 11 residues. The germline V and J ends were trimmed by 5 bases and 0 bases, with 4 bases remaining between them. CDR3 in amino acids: CSAYDQETQYF. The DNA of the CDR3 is TGCAGTGCTTACGACCAAGAGACCCAGTACTTC.

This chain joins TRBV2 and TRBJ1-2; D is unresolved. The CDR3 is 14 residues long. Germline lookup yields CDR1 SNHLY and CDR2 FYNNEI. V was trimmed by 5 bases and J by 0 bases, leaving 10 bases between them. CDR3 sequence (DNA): TGTGCCAGCAGTACTTACACCGCTAACTATGGCTACACCTTC. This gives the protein CASSTYTANYGYTF.

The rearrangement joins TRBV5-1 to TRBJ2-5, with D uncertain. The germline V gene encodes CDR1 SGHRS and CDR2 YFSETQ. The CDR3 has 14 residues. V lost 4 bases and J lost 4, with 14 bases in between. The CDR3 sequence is CASSAGLTGETQYF. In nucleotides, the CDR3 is TGCGCCAGCAGCGCTGGCCTCACGGGAGAGACCCAGTACTTC. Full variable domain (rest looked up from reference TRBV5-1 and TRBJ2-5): KAGVTQTPRYLIKTRGQQVTLSCSPISGHRSVSWYQQTPGQGLQFLFEYFSETQRNKGNFPGRFSGRQFSNSRSEMNVSTLELGDSALYLCASSAGLTGETQYFGPGTRLLVL.

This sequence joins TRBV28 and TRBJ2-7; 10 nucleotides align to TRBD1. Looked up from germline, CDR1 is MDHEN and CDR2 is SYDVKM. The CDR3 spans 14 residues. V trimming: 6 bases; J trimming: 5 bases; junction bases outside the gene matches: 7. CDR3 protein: CASSLTGGLHEQYF. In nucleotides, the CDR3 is TGTGCCAGCAGCTTGACAGGGGGCCTACACGAGCAGTACTTC.

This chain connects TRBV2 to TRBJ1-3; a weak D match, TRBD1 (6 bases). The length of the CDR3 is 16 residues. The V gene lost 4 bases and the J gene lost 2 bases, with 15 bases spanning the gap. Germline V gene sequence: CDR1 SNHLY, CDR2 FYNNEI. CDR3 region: CASSGQGPTTGNTIYF. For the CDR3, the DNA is TGTGCCAGCAGTGGCCAGGGGCCCACCACTGGAAACACCATATATTTT.

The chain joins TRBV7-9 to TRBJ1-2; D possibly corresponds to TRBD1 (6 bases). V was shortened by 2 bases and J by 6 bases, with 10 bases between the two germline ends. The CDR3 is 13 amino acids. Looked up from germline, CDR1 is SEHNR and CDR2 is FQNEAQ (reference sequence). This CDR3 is CASSLQGSDGYTF. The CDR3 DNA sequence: TGTGCCAGCAGCTTACAGGGGTCGGATGGCTACACCTTC.

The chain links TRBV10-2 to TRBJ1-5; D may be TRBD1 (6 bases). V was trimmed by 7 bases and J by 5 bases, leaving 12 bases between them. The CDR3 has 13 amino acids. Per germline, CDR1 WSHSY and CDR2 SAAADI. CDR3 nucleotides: TGCGCCAGCAAGGGGACAAAAGATCAGCCCCAGCATTTT. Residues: CASKGTKDQPQHF.

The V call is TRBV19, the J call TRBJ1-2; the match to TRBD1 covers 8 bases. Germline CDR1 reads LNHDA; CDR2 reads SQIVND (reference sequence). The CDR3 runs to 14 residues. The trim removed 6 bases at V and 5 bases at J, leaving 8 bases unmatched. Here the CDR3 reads CASRGQGAYYGYTF. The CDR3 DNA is TGTGCCAGTAGGGGGCAGGGGGCCTATTATGGCTACACCTTC.

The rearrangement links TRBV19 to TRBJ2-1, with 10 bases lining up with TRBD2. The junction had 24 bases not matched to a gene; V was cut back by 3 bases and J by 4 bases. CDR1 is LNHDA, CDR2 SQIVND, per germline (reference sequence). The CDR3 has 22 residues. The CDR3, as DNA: TGTGCCAGTAGTATTTCTTTGCATAGGACTAGCGGAGGCACCAGGCGATACAATGAGCAGTTCTTC. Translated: CASSISLHRTSGGTRRYNEQFF.

The CDR3 nucleotides read TGTGCCAGCAGCCAAGATCTCAAGGCAGAGCAGTACTTC. It encodes CASSQDLKAEQYF. The rearrangement links TRBV14 to TRBJ2-7, with D uncertain. Trimming took 0 bases from V and 7 from J, leaving 10 bases between them. Germline lookup yields CDR1 SGHDN and CDR2 FVKESK. The length of the CDR3 is 13 residues. Variable domain in full (rest from reference TRBV14 and TRBJ2-7): EAGVTQFPSHSVIEKGQTVTLRCDPISGHDNLYWYRRVMGKEIKFLLHFVKESKQDESGMPNNRFLAERTGGTYSTLKVQPAELEDSGVYFCASSQDLKAEQYFGPGTRLTVT.

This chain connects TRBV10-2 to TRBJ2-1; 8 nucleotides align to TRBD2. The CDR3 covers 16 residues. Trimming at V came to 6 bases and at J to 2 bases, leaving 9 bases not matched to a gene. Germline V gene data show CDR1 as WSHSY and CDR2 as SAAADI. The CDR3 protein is CASRTLAGSAYNEQFF. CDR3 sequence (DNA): TGCGCCAGCAGGACATTAGCGGGATCGGCCTACAATGAGCAGTTCTTC.

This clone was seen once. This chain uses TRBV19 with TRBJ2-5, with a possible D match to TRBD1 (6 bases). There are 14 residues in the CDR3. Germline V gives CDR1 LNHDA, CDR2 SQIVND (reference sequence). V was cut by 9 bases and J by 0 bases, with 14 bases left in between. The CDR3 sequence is CASGTLSYQETQYF. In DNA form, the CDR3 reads TGTGCCAGCGGGACACTTTCGTACCAAGAGACCCAGTACTTC.

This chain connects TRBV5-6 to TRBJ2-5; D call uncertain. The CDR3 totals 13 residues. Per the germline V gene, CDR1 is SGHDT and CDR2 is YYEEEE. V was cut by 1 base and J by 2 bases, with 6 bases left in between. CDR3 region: CASSLWDQETQYF. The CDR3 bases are TGTGCCAGCAGCTTGTGGGATCAAGAGACCCAGTACTTC.

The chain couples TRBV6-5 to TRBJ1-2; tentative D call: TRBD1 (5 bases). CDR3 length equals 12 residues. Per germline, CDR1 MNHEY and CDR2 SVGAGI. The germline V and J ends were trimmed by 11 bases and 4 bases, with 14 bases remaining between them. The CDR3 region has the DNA TGTGCCGGACGGGACGCTGGCTATGGCTACACCTTC. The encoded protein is CAGRDAGYGYTF.

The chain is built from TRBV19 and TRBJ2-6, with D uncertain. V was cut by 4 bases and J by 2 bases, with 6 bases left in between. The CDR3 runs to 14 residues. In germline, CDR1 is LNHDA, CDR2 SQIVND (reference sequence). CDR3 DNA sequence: TGTGCCAGTAGTAGGGGTACTGGGGCCAACGTCCTGACTTTC. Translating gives CASSRGTGANVLTF.

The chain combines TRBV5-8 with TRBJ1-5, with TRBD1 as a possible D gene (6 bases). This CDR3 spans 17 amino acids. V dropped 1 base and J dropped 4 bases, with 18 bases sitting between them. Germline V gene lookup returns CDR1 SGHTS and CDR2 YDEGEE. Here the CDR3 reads CASSLMYLQGINQPQHF. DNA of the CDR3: TGTGCCAGCAGCTTGATGTACCTCCAGGGGATAAATCAGCCCCAGCATTTT.

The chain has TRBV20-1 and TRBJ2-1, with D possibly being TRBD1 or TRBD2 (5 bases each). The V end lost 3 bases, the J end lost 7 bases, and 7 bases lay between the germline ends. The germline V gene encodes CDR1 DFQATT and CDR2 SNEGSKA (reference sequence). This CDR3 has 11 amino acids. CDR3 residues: CSARWGNEQFF. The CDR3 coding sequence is TGCAGTGCTAGGTGGGGGAATGAGCAGTTCTTC.

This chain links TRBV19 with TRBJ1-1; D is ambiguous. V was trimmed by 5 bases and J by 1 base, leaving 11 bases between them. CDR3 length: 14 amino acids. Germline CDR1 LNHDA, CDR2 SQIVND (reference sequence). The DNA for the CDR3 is TGTGCCAGTAGTCTCTCCGTGGGGAACACTGAAGCTTTCTTT. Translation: CASSLSVGNTEAFF.